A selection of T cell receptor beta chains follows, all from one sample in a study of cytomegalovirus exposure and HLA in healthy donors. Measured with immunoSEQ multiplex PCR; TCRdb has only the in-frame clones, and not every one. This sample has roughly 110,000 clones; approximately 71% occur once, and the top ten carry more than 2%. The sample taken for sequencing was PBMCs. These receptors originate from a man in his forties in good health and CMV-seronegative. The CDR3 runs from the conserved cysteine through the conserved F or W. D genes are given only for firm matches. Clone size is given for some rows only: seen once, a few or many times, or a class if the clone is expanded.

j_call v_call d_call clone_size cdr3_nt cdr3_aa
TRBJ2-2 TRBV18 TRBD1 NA TGTGCCAGCTCACCACCGTTTGGGACAGAGAGGACCGGGGAGCTGTTTTTT CASSPPFGTERTGELFF
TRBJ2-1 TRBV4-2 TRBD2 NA TGTGCCAGCAGCCAAGCAACAGCCGGGCGGGGGAATGAGCAGTTCTTC CASSQATAGRGNEQFF
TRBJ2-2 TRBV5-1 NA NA TGCGCCAGCAGCCGAATGGGGTCGGGGAGACTAGAGGTCGGGGAGCTGTTTTTT CASSRMGSGRLEVGELFF
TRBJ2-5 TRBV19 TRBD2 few TGTGCCAGTAGCCCCCAGCGGGGAGCCCAAGAGACCCAGTACTTC CASSPQRGAQETQYF
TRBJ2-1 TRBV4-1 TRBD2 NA TGCGCCAGCAGCCAAGAATCAAGCGGGGGCAGGCAGTTCTTC CASSQESSGGRQFF
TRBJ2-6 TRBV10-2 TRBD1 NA TGCGCCAGCAGAGGACAGGGATCGAGAGCTGGGGCCAACGTCCTGACTTTC CASRGQGSRAGANVLTF
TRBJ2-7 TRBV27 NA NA TGTGCCAGCAGTTTATACGGACAGGGAGGGGAACAGTACTTC CASSLYGQGGEQYF
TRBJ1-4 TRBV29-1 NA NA TGCAGCGTTGGAGAAAGGGGCCGAGAAAAACTGTTTTTT CSVGERGREKLFF
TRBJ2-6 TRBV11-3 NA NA TGTGCCAGCAGCTTAGATCACAGCCCTAGCGCTGGGGCCAACGTCCTGACTTTC CASSLDHSPSAGANVLTF
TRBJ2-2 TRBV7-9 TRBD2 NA TGTGCCAGCAGGGTGGGGACTACGGCCGGGGAGCTGTTTTTT CASRVGTTAGELFF
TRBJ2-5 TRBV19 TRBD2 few TGTGCCAGTAGTGGACTAGCGGGGGTGGAGACCCAGTACTTC CASSGLAGVETQYF
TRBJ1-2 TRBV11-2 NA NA TGTGCCAGCAGCTTGGAGGTCAGCTCAAACTATGGCTACACCTTC CASSLEVSSNYGYTF
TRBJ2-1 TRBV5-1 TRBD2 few TGCGCCAGCGGAGCGGGGGGGCAGAGCAATGAGCAGTTCTTC CASGAGGQSNEQFF
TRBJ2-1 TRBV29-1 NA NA TGCAGCGTGGGTGGGGGCCTCTCCAATGAGCAGTTCTTC CSVGGGLSNEQFF
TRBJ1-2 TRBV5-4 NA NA TGTGCCAGCAGCCCGCAACAGGGTCTAGCTAACTATGGCTACACCTTC CASSPQQGLANYGYTF
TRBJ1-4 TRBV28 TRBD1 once TGTGCCACCGAAGGGACAGGGGGCCAGTATGGGATTGAAAAACTGTTTTTT CATEGTGGQYGIEKLFF
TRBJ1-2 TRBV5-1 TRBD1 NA TGCGCCAGCAGCTTGGACAGGGGTAACTATGGCTACACCTTC CASSLDRGNYGYTF
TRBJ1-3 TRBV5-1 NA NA TGCGCCAGCAGCTTGCCCCAGGCGAACGGAAACACCATATATTTT CASSLPQANGNTIYF
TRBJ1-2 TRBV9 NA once TGTGCCAGCAGCGTAGGGCCCGACTACACCTTC CASSVGPDYTF
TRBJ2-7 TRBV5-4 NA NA TGTGCCAGCAGCCAGGGTCCGAGTAGGTACGAGCAGTACTTC CASSQGPSRYEQYF
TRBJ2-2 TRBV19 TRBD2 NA TGTGCCAGTAGTCTCGGGACTAGCGGGGGGCCTTCCACCGGGGAGCTGTTTTTT CASSLGTSGGPSTGELFF
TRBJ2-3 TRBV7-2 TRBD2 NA TGTGCCAGCAGTCCAAATCTAGCGGGGGGCACAGATACGCAGTATTTT CASSPNLAGGTDTQYF
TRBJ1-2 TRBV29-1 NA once TGCAAAGGCGGGGACGGGGATGGCTACACCTTC CKGGDGDGYTF
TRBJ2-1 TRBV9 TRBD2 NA TGTGCCAGCAGCGTAACCACCACTAGCGGGGTGGGCAATGAGCAGTTCTTC CASSVTTTSGVGNEQFF
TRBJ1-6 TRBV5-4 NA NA TGTGCCAGCAGCCCAGACAGAGATTCACCCCTCCACTTT CASSPDRDSPLHF
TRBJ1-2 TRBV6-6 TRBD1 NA TGTGCCAGCAGTAAGGACAGGGTCTATGGCTACACCTTC CASSKDRVYGYTF
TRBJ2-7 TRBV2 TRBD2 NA TGTGCCAGCAGCCCGGGACTAGCGCTCTACGAGCAGTACTTC CASSPGLALYEQYF
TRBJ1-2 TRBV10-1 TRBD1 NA TGCGCCAGCAGGGGGACAGACTATGGCTACACCTTC CASRGTDYGYTF
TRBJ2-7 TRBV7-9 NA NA TGTGCCAGCAGCTTACCTAACGCACCCTACGAGCAGTACTTC CASSLPNAPYEQYF
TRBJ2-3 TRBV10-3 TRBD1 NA TGTGCCATCAGTGGGGGACAGGGGGGCACAGATACGCAGTATTTT CAISGGQGGTDTQYF
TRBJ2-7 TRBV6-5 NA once TGTGCCAGTAGCTCCCCGGGGGAGTACGAGCAGTACTTC CASSSPGEYEQYF
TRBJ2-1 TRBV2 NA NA TGTGCCAGCAGAAATCGGGACACACTAAACAATGAGCAGTTCTTC CASRNRDTLNNEQFF
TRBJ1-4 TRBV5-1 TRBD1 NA TGCGCCAGCAGCTTCCGACAGGGAAATAGTGAAAAACTGTTTTTT CASSFRQGNSEKLFF
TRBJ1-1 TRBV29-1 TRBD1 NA TGCAGCGCAGGGGACAGTCCTGGGGTACGCACTGAAGCTTTCTTT CSAGDSPGVRTEAFF
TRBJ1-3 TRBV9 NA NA TGTGCCAGCAGCGTAGAGTTCGGCACCCGAGGTGGAAACACCATATATTTT CASSVEFGTRGGNTIYF
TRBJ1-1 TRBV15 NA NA TGTGCCACCAGCAGAGGAGTCACTGAAGCTTTCTTT CATSRGVTEAFF
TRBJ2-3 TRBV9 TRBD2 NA TGTGCCAGCAGCCAAAGCGGGGAGCGGGGAGATACGCAGTATTTT CASSQSGERGDTQYF
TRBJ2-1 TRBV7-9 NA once TGTGCCAGCAGCCACACGGGTGGGGGGGCGCCGAATGAGCAGTTCTTC CASSHTGGGAPNEQFF
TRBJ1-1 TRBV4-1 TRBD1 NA TGCGCCAGCAGCCAAGTGTTCAGGGGGCGCGGGGTAGCGTCTGAAGCTTTCTTT CASSQVFRGRGVASEAFF
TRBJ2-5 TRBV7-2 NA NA TGTGCCAGCAGTCATAAATCCGGGGATGAGGAGACCCAGTACTTC CASSHKSGDEETQYF
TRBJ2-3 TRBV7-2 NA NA TGTGCCAGCAGCTATAGAGGGACAGATACGCAGTATTTT CASSYRGTDTQYF
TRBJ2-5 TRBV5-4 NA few TGTGCCAGCAGCCCGTCTCGACAGGCCGATGGAGAGACCCAGTACTTC CASSPSRQADGETQYF
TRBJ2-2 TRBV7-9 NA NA TGTGCCAGCAGACACCAGGGGACCGGGGAGCTGTTTTTT CASRHQGTGELFF
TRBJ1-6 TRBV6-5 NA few TGTGCCAGCAGGCGACAGGAACTCTATTCACCCCTCCACTTT CASRRQELYSPLHF
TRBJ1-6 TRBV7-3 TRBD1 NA TGTGCCAGCAGGAATATACAGGGGCCAAATTCACCCCTCCACTTT CASRNIQGPNSPLHF
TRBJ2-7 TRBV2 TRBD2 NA TGTGCCAGCAGTGAAGGCGGTAGCGGGGCCTACGAGCAGTACTTC CASSEGGSGAYEQYF
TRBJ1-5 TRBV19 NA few TGTGCCAGTAGTATTTCCGGGTTGGTCCAGCCCCAGCATTTT CASSISGLVQPQHF
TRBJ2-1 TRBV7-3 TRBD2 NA TGTGCCAGCAGCTTATCAGCGGGGGGCCGAGGGGGGTACAATGAGCAGTTCTTC CASSLSAGGRGGYNEQFF
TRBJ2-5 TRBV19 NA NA TGTGCCAGTAGTATTCTTGACAGCCAACAAGAGACCCAGTACTTC CASSILDSQQETQYF
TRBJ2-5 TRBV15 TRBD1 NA TGTGCCACCAGCAGGTCAATGACAGGGGGCGTTTTGTACTTC CATSRSMTGGVLYF
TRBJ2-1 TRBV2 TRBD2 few TGTGCCAGCAGTGTAGGGGAGGGGCCTGAGCAGTTCTTC CASSVGEGPEQFF
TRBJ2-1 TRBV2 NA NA TGTGCCAGCAGTGAAGCGACGGGAGAGCAGTTCTTC CASSEATGEQFF
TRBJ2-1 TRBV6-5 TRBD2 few TGTGCCAGCATGGGGCAGGGAGGGTACAATGAGCAGTTCTTC CASMGQGGYNEQFF
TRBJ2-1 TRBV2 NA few TGTGCCAGCACTAGCGTGGGGAATGAGCAGTTCTTC CASTSVGNEQFF
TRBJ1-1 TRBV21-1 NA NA TGTGCCAGCAGCCACGGACAGTGGAACACTGAAGCTTTCTTT CASSHGQWNTEAFF
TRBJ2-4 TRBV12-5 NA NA TGTGCTAGTGGCCCCAGCGGGCCTTTCGAAAACATTCAGTACTTC CASGPSGPFENIQYF
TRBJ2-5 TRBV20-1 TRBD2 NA TGCAGTTACGGGGGGTTAGAGACCCAGTACTTC CSYGGLETQYF